This T cell receptor (beta chain) originates from a study of PD-L1 blockade in urothelial cancer. Time point of the sample: pretreatment peripheral blood. Metastatic or locally advanced urothelial carcinoma was present in the patients. Per germline, CDR1 LNHDA and CDR2 SQIVND (reference sequence). V dropped 5 bases and J dropped 3 bases, with 10 bases sitting between them. The length of the CDR3 is 14 residues. Added to each PCR by spiking were synthetic TCR analog templates. Clones were sequenced by immunoSEQ multiplex PCR, and TCRdb holds only the in-frame ones, with some missing. In the table there are tens of thousands of clones, around 81% of which are singletons.

This chain connects TRBV19 to TRBJ2-2; no definite D call. Sequencing was performed on PBMCs, taken around atezolizumab (anti-PD-L1) treatment. The source of this sequence is a man aged 65-85 years with urothelial cancer. The CDR3: CASSLSVDTGELFF. In DNA, the CDR3 is TGTGCCAGTAGTCTGTCCGTAGACACCGGGGAGCTGTTTTTT.